This T cell receptor beta chain was documented in a study of Graves' ophthalmopathy and Graves' hyperthyroidism (dated by TCRdb to 2016 to 2019). About the study as a whole: Peripheral blood was collected at initial diagnosis, prior to any treatment. To explore V-J signatures that separate ophthalmopathy from hyperthyroidism, a discovery set of 95 to 100 patients was enrolled, consisting of about 45 with ophthalmopathy and around 57 with stable hyperthyroidism. The 85 to 100 discovery patients were randomly split 7:3 into training and test sets. The study used TCR beta repertoire signatures to distinguish Graves' ophthalmopathy from Graves' hyperthyroidism and to predict progression to ophthalmopathy. In over 5 hyperthyroidism patients, the T-cell repertoires found in thyroid tissue were compared with those found in blood. After sampling, hyperthyroidism patients received methimazole starting at 30 mg daily, and ophthalmopathy patients received high-dose intravenous methylprednisolone. An independent validation cohort comprised some 19 hyperthyroidism patients and about 16 patients who later progressed from hyperthyroidism to ophthalmopathy. In total, approximately 140 blood samples were TCR-sequenced: under 45 ophthalmopathy, roughly 77 hyperthyroidism and around 17 hyperthyroidism-to-ophthalmopathy patients. Overall study outcomes, separate from this receptor: Ophthalmopathy was separated from stable hyperthyroidism by the 13-signature model with 85% to 90% sensitivity and 81% to 84% specificity in cross-validation and with 80%/75% in the test set. In validation, the model predicted ophthalmopathy progression with about 71% sensitivity and 72.22% specificity; some twelve predicted patients were CT-confirmed with GO in a median of approximately six months. Sample size was not statistically predetermined, and group allocation was not concealed from the investigators. Most expanded thyroid clonotypes with a frequency above 0.001 also appeared in blood, which suggests that blood repertoires may reflect the immune response in the thyroid.

Ophthalmopathy patients were characterized by moderately to severely active disease, a Clinical Activity Score of at least 3, a NOSPECS grade of at least 4, and a disease duration under 3 months. Patients were excluded if they had other autoimmune diseases, uncontrolled infections, pregnancy or lactation. Clinical symptoms, serum thyroxine, TRAb, thyroid ultrasound and orbital computed tomography formed the basis of the diagnosis. PBMCs were isolated from more than 8 ml of fresh peripheral blood by Ficoll-Paque density gradient centrifugation. Trizol reagent was used to extract the total RNA, and its quality was then checked on an Agilent 2100 Bioanalyzer. For repertoire sequencing, TCR beta CDR3 regions were amplified from RNA transcripts. A first-round RT-PCR used HTBI primers with the Qiagen OneStep RT-PCR kit, followed by a second-round multiplex PCR, size selection and purification. Sequencing of the libraries was carried out on an Illumina HiSeq2000 in paired-end mode with 100 bp reads. On the authors' methods: SOAPnuke was used to process the reads, throwing out any read that had adapters, had uncalled bases, had a mean Phred below 15, or lacked an exact constant-primer or identifier match. High-quality paired reads were merged with COPE v1.2.5. Clonotypes were defined as unique nucleotide sequences and were aligned to IMGT TRB V, D and J references using MiTCR v1.1. Analysis was restricted to V-J combinations with a frequency above 0.0001, which covered 98% to 99.2% of repertoires. A TCR clonal expansion and chaos score per V-J combination was defined as the ratio of F50 clonal expansion to chaos observed in the TCRdist matrix. Welch's t-statistics and random forest were used to reduce the features to about 12 V-J combinations, which were then used as input to a naive Bayes classifier. Thyroid-blood repertoire similarity was quantified with the Morisita-Horn index. The public sequencing data were trimmed at Q25 with fastp and processed into clonotypes with MiXCR by TCRdb, which kept only in-frame beta chains. Each record represents a unique CDR3 protein, reported with the most common genes and DNA among its rows. The V and J calls come from TCRdb's annotation, not from the publication. The sample data list 450,000 or so distinct CDR3 sequences, and approximately 15% of these were observed just once. The ten largest make up over 7.5% of the sample.

Relative to germline, V is 5 bases shorter and J is 0 bases shorter, with 10 bases between their ends. Including the terminal cysteine and phenylalanine, the CDR3 comprises 14 residues. The only DNA kept is the CDR3, 42 bases in frame from the first base. This clonotype was seen at least ten times. Its binding antigen is unknown. No qualities accompany the bases; no much larger clone lies one base away. The TCR originated in a woman in her twenties or thirties with Graves' ophthalmopathy. Donor details come from another sample of the same person, matched by shared clones. Sequencing was performed on blood. The chain employs TRBV12-3 or TRBV12-4 and TRBJ2-5; the D gene is perhaps TRBD1, from 6 matching bases. The CDR3 region: CASSGGHNQETQYF. The sequenced DNA: TGTGCCAGCAGTGGGGGACATAACCAAGAGACCCAGTACTTC.